This T cell receptor beta chain was found in a study of blood T cell repertoires in COVID-19. Turning to the study itself: Both acute and convalescent COVID-19 samples were obtained from the United States, Italy and Spain. T cells, B-cell-depleted T cells, or PBMCs provided the cDNA or gDNA that served as material.

Per the study methods: Reference gene primer amplification gave nucleated cell count estimates. Assay used: immunoSEQ multiplex PCR; TCRdb lists only in-frame clones, some missing. The DNA gave D and trimming, while V, J and clone size come from that table. The table shows around 300,000 clones, with approximately 84% occurring only once. Looked up from germline, CDR1 is SNHLY and CDR2 is FYNNEI. With V trimmed by 4 bases and J by 4 bases, 5 bases remained unmatched. This CDR3 region has 15 residues. The chain combines TRBV2 with TRBJ2-1, with 9 positions matching TRBD2. This clonotype originated in a woman aged 25 to 45 who had recovered from COVID-19. Sequenced sample: peripheral blood. CDR3 sequence reads: CASSASSGAYNEQFF. The CDR3 bases are TGTGCCAGCAGTGCTTCTAGCGGGGCTTACAATGAGCAGTTCTTC.